This entry features one TCR beta chain sequence. Its antigen remains unknown. The data stem from a study of T-cell memory formation after mild COVID-19. Findings and caveats of the study: Memory from before infection featured some responding clones, which suggests cross-reactive memory joined. Later expanders leaned CD4+, whereas clones that contracted between day 15 and 85 were balanced CD4/CD8.

CDR1 is MNHEY and CDR2 is SVGAGI in the germline V gene. V was cut by 5 bases and J by 4 bases, with 19 bases left in between. This CDR3 contains 16 residues. TCRdb redid the calling of the 5' RACE reads with MiXCR, one entry per CDR3 protein. The table lists about 310,000 distinct CDR3 sequences, more than 15% of them singletons. The chain combines TRBV6-5 with TRBJ2-3; D possibly matches TRBD1 or TRBD2 (5 bases each). The sample taken for sequencing was PBMCs or a T cell subset sorted from them (not recorded which). The clonotype comes from a man aged 18 to 30 who had mild COVID-19 (a few samples of this study predate the infection). Cell type and time point are not known. CDR3 sequence reads: CASSRGMASFSDTQYF. The CDR3, as DNA: TGTGCCAGCAGTCGGGGCATGGCCTCCTTTTCAGATACGCAGTATTTT.